This T cell receptor (beta chain) derives from a study of Ad26.COV2.S vaccination and SARS-CoV-2 variants. Generated by immunoSEQ multiplex PCR, the TCRdb table keeps only in-frame clones and is missing some. The table has about 350,000 clones, about 85% seen once. The V segment lost 2 bases and the J segment 8 bases; nucleotides outside the gene matches: 5. The CDR3 sequence is 15 residues long. Germline CDR1 is LGHDT and CDR2 is YNNKEL (reference sequence). The treatment was: around 19 received Ad26.COV2.S at low or high dose, single or two shots; about 5 received placebo; per-sample allocation not given. Samples analyzed were those drawn on day 63 after the first vaccine or placebo injection.

The material was peripheral blood, obtained in a trial of Ad26.COV2.S vaccine versus placebo. The chain is built from TRBV3-1 (or the pseudogene TRBV3-2) and TRBJ1-4; 10 nucleotides align to TRBD1. The source is a person between 18 and 59 years old who received the Ad26.COV2.S COVID-19 vaccine or a placebo. This CDR3 is CASSQRGQGSEKLFF. The DNA for the CDR3 is TGTGCCAGCAGCCAAAGGGGACAGGGGAGCGAAAAACTGTTTTTT.